The rows below give T cell receptor beta chains drawn from one sample of a study of cytomegalovirus exposure and HLA in healthy donors. Clones were read by immunoSEQ multiplex PCR, and TCRdb kept only the in-frame ones, dropping some. The table records 100,000 to 150,000 clones, more than 65% of them present only once. Sequencing used PBMCs. The source of these receptors is a woman under 30 in good health and CMV-seropositive. CDR3s include the opening cysteine and the closing phenylalanine or tryptophan. The D gene is left open where the match is weak. Clone size is stated in some rows and not others, as once, few, many or a class when expanded.

>NA|TRBV28|NA|TRBJ1-2
TGTGCCAGCAGTTCGGCTTCCGGGACATCAGGATATGGCTACACCTTC
CASSSASGTSGYGYTF
>TRBD1|TRBV7-6|NA|TRBJ2-7
TGTGCCAGCAGCGTAGAACAGGGGATGGGTTCCTACGAGCAGTACTTC
CASSVEQGMGSYEQYF
>NA|TRBV29-1|NA|TRBJ2-1
TGCAGCGAGCACGGTGTCCTCAATGAGCAGTTCTTC
CSEHGVLNEQFF
>NA|TRBV19|NA|TRBJ2-7
TGTGCCAGTAGTATTGGCGGCGGGGGCATTACCTACGAGCAGTACTTC
CASSIGGGGITYEQYF
>NA|TRBV5-6|NA|TRBJ2-3
TGTGCCAGCAGCTTGGGTCAGGGGGGCGTAGATACGCAGTATTTT
CASSLGQGGVDTQYF
>NA|TRBV19|NA|TRBJ2-5
TGTGCCAGTAGAGCGGCAGGAGTCGAGACCCAGTACTTC
CASRAAGVETQYF
>NA|TRBV30|NA|TRBJ1-1
TGTGCCTGGAGTGTAGGGTGGGGCGCGACCACTGAAGCTTTCTTT
CAWSVGWGATTEAFF
>TRBD1|TRBV29-1|few|TRBJ1-2
TGCAGCGCCAACAGGGGAGGCGGCTACACCTTC
CSANRGGGYTF
>NA|TRBV27|NA|TRBJ1-5
TGTGCCAGCAGTTTGACATTCAATCAGCCCCAGCATTTT
CASSLTFNQPQHF
>NA|TRBV5-4|NA|TRBJ2-7
TGTGCCAGCAGGATGGCCGGGTCCTACGAGCAGTACTTC
CASRMAGSYEQYF
>NA|TRBV15|NA|TRBJ2-3
TGTGCCACCAGCAGAGATTCATTGGATACGCAGTATTTT
CATSRDSLDTQYF
>TRBD1|TRBV7-9|NA|TRBJ1-3
TGTTCCAGCAGCTCCGAGGACAGGGCAACGGCTGGAAACACCATATATTTT
CSSSSEDRATAGNTIYF
>NA|TRBV9|NA|TRBJ2-1
TGTGCCAGCAGCGTAGTTACAGGGACCTCCTACAATGAGCAGTTCTTC
CASSVVTGTSYNEQFF
>NA|TRBV6-5|NA|TRBJ1-3
TGTGCCAGCAGTTACGCAGGACTAGGATCTGGAAACACCATATATTTT
CASSYAGLGSGNTIYF
>NA|TRBV7-2|few|TRBJ1-6
TGTGCCAGCAGCTTATGGGTCGGGATCGATTCCTATAATTCACCCCTCCACTTT
CASSLWVGIDSYNSPLHF
>NA|TRBV9|NA|TRBJ2-3
TGTGCCAGCAGCGTAGTGGCGGGGGCTCCCACAGATACGCAGTATTTT
CASSVVAGAPTDTQYF
>TRBD2|TRBV6-1|NA|TRBJ2-7
TGTGCCAGCAGGGATAGCGGGGGACCTTCCTACGAGCAGTACTTC
CASRDSGGPSYEQYF
>NA|TRBV6-5|NA|TRBJ1-6
TGTGCCAGCAGTTTTTCAACTCAGGCTCATTCACCCCTCCACTTT
CASSFSTQAHSPLHF
>NA|TRBV5-1|NA|TRBJ1-4
TGCGCCAGCAGCCCTCACGGGGACAACCTTGGGAATGTACTGTTTTTT
CASSPHGDNLGNVLFF
>TRBD1|TRBV5-1|NA|TRBJ2-1
TGCGCCAGCAGCCCCGGGGACAGTGTCTCCCCAGAGTTCTTC
CASSPGDSVSPEFF
>NA|TRBV11-2|NA|TRBJ2-1
TGTGCCAGCAGCTTAAGCCCGGGTACCACCAATGAGCAGTTCTTC
CASSLSPGTTNEQFF
>TRBD2|TRBV9|NA|TRBJ2-1
TGTGCCAGCAGCGCTACTAGCGGGTTGAGTGAGCAGTTCTTC
CASSATSGLSEQFF
>NA|TRBV11-2|NA|TRBJ1-1
TGTGCCAGCAGCTCCAAACAGGGAGCAAAGGACACTGAAGCTTTCTTT
CASSSKQGAKDTEAFF
>NA|TRBV19|NA|TRBJ2-1
TGTGCCAGTAGTACCGGGACACCTCCCCACAATGAGCAGTTCTTC
CASSTGTPPHNEQFF
>TRBD1|TRBV28|NA|TRBJ1-2
TGTGCCAGCAGTTTGTTAGGGACAGGAGGCTACACCTTC
CASSLLGTGGYTF
>NA|TRBV6-5|few|TRBJ2-1
TGTGCCAGCAGTTACTCCGGTACCCATGAGCAGTTCTTC
CASSYSGTHEQFF
>TRBD1|TRBV7-9|NA|TRBJ2-5
TGTGCCAGCAGCACAACGACAGGGCAAGAGACCCAGTACTTC
CASSTTTGQETQYF
>NA|TRBV6-1|once|TRBJ1-4
TGTGCCAGCAGTCCAGGGGCAACTAATGAAAAACTGTTTTTT
CASSPGATNEKLFF
>TRBD1|TRBV7-3|once|TRBJ2-3
TGTGCCAGCAGCTCGGGACAGGGGATCGGCACAGATACGCAGTATTTT
CASSSGQGIGTDTQYF
>NA|TRBV6-5|NA|TRBJ1-2
TGTGCCAGCAGTTTGACAGGAGCTAACTATGGCTACACCTTC
CASSLTGANYGYTF
>NA|TRBV10-1|NA|TRBJ2-3
TGCGCCAGCAGTGAGTTGAGAGGCACAGATACGCAGTATTTT
CASSELRGTDTQYF
>TRBD1|TRBV18|once|TRBJ1-2
TGTGCCAGCTCACCATTTAGAGACAGGGCTAACTATGGCTACACCTTC
CASSPFRDRANYGYTF
>TRBD1|TRBV6-1|NA|TRBJ1-2
TGTGCCAGCAGTGATCCAAGACAGGGGGGGAGGTATGGCTACACCTTC
CASSDPRQGGRYGYTF
>NA|TRBV9|NA|TRBJ2-1
TGTGCCAGCAGCCCTGACAGCCACAATGAGCAGTTCTTC
CASSPDSHNEQFF
>TRBD1|TRBV2|NA|TRBJ2-5
TGTGCCAGCAGTGAGACAGGGGGCTGGGAGACCCAGTACTTC
CASSETGGWETQYF
>TRBD1|TRBV29-1|NA|TRBJ2-7
TGCAGCGTTGAATCCCGGGACAGCTACGAGCAGTACTTC
CSVESRDSYEQYF
>NA|TRBV27|NA|TRBJ2-7
TGTGCCAGCAGTTTCCGGGATCCTTTCTACGAGCAGTACTTC
CASSFRDPFYEQYF
>TRBD1|TRBV25-1|NA|TRBJ1-5
TGTGCCAGCAGCGGGGCAGGGGGTTCGGTGAATAGCAATCAGCCCCAGCATTTT
CASSGAGGSVNSNQPQHF
>TRBD2|TRBV5-6|NA|TRBJ2-2
TGTGCCAGCAGCTTGGCAGCGGGGGGGATCACCGGGGAGCTGTTTTTT
CASSLAAGGITGELFF
>TRBD2|TRBV25-1|NA|TRBJ2-1
TGTGCCAGCAGTGAATATAGACTAGCGGGGCGTGAGCAGTTCTTC
CASSEYRLAGREQFF
>TRBD2|TRBV19|few|TRBJ2-7
TGTGCCAGTAGTCCTAGCGGGGGCCCCGCCTACGAGCAGTACTTC
CASSPSGGPAYEQYF